This T cell receptor beta chain was observed in a study of breast tumors, draining lymph nodes, adjacent tissues. Samples came from axillary lymph nodes draining the breast cancer. In regard to this clonotype: Its specificity is not known.

CDR3 length: 16 amino acids. Germline CDR1 reads LNHDA; CDR2 reads SQIVND (reference sequence). The junction had 4 bases not matched to a gene; V was cut back by 5 bases and J by 0 bases. General study results and limits: Tumors had less TCR diversity than lymph nodes, more than nontumor tissue. Tumor T cell lymph node origin was a supported hypothesis, not proven. Findings are consistent with lymph node origin and intratumoral expansion of most tumor T cells.

One entry per CDR3 protein results from TCRdb running MiXCR on the multiplex PCR reads. The sample holds about 200,000 distinct CDR3 sequences, 30% to 35% seen once. V gene TRBV19 combines with J gene TRBJ1-3; TRBD1 matches at 10 bases. The sequence was obtained from a female donor with breast cancer. Some clones in this sample may be carry-over from other donors' samples. Sequencing was performed on axillary lymph node tissue. CDR3 coding DNA: TGTGCCAGTAGTCCGGACAGGGGGATCTCTGGAAACACCATATATTTT. This encodes CASSPDRGISGNTIYF.